This record covers a single T cell receptor beta chain. What it recognizes is unknown. This table comes from immunoSEQ multiplex PCR, and its TCRdb copy is limited to in-frame clones, with some not included. The table shows tens of thousands of clones, with 85% occurring only once. Germline V gene lookup returns CDR1 MNHEY and CDR2 SVGAGI. There are 16 residues in the CDR3. V gave up 2 bases and J gave up 2 bases; unmatched junction bases: 7. The sample is drawn from a study of OX40 agonist ivuxolimab in advanced cancers. The wider study: Ivuxolimab, an agonist antibody against OX40 (CD134), was given to patients. Study-wide results and limits: The study found among the lowest clonal expansion in partial responders at 0.1-3.0 mg/kg.

The receptor was derived from an adult with an advanced solid tumor such as melanoma, head and neck, liver or kidney cancer. The sequences come from CD4+ or CD8+ T cells sorted from blood, collected in a trial of the OX40 agonist ivuxolimab. The chain links TRBV6-5 to TRBJ2-5; TRBD1 aligns across 8 bases. CDR3 in amino acids: CASSYTHGTGQETQYF. The DNA of the CDR3 is TGTGCCAGCAGTTACACCCATGGGACAGGACAAGAGACCCAGTACTTC.